This T cell receptor beta chain is drawn from a study of T cells in Graves' hyperthyroidism and ophthalmopathy. Ophthalmopathy patients all had a Clinical Activity Score of at least 3, a NOSPECS grade of at least 4 and disease under 3 months old. Regions amplified from RNA transcripts were the TCR beta CDR3 regions. The HTBI primer set was used in a first-round RT-PCR of the TCR CDR3. TCRdb passed the multiplex PCR reads through MiXCR, listing each CDR3 protein once. The sample consists of roughly 600,000 distinct CDR3 sequences, more than 14% of them appearing once. Trimming took 2 bases from V and 1 from J, leaving 11 bases between them. The CDR3 extends over 15 amino acids. From germline, CDR1 is MNHNS and CDR2 SASEGT.

V and J are TRBV6-1 and TRBJ1-1; D is unresolved. The source material was blood. This receptor was taken from a woman in her forties or fifties with Graves' ophthalmopathy. The CDR3 DNA sequence: TGTGCCAGCAGTGAACGACCGACACCGAACACTGAAGCTTTCTTT. Translation: CASSERPTPNTEAFF.